This T cell receptor beta chain was identified during a study of blood T cell repertoires in COVID-19. Study context: The study drew acute and convalescent COVID-19 samples from the United States, Italy and Spain. PBMCs, B-cell-depleted T cells, or T cells were the source of the cDNA or gDNA that made up the material.

Per the study methods: Amplifying reference gene primers gave estimates of nucleated cell counts. Sequenced by immunoSEQ multiplex PCR; TCRdb stores in-frame clones only, minus some. The DNA was the basis for D and trimming; V, J and clone size are from that table. The sample holds approximately 390,000 clones, around 87% seen once. Per the germline V gene, CDR1 is KGHSH and CDR2 is LQKENI. The J segment lost 2 bases and the V segment lost 1 base, leaving 3 bases of the junction unmatched. This CDR3 is built from 15 residues. Patients of the Seattle cohort, enrolled during active infection, were followed longitudinally.

J is TRBJ2-7 and V is TRBV18; 9 nucleotides align to TRBD1. The TCR sequence derives from a woman aged 60-75 years with COVID-19, enrolled during active disease. What was sequenced was peripheral blood. CDR3 DNA sequence: TGTGCCAGCTCACCACAAGGACAGGGGACCTACGAGCAGTACTTC. This gives the protein CASSPQGQGTYEQYF.